The 19 T cell receptor beta chains presented below share a single source sample, sequenced in a study of tumor and adjacent non-tumor tissue in lung cancer. A modified ARM-PCR protocol with three rounds of nested PCR amplified TCRbeta. TCRdb reprocessed the multiplex PCR reads with MiXCR, giving one entry per CDR3 protein. The repertoire includes approximately 120,000 distinct CDR3 sequences, 60% to 80% of them detected once, and around 20% sits in the top ten. No cell sorting was done before RNA was extracted from the tissue. The normal lung tissue was taken more than 3 cm from the tumor edge. The sequenced sample consisted of distant non-tumor lung tissue. Source of these receptors: a man between 60 and 75 years old with non-small cell lung cancer.

V usage is TRBV6-5 and J usage is TRBJ2-7; D is uncertain. Germline V gives CDR1 MNHEY, CDR2 SVGAGI. This CDR3 comprises 13 residues. V lost 2 bases to trimming and J lost 4 bases, with 9 bases between them. The DNA of the CDR3 is TGTGCCAGCAGTTACGGCAATTCATACGAGCAGTACTTC. Translation gives CASSYGNSYEQYF.

On this clonotype: Without the conserved terminal phenylalanine or tryptophan, this CDR3 likely stems from a read error. The chain recombines TRBV11-2 with TRBJ2-3; TRBD2 might be the D (6 bases). This CDR3 contains 16 residues. The germline gives CDR1 SGHAT, CDR2 FQNNGV. The V end lost 2 bases, the J end lost 2 bases, and 14 bases lay between the germline ends. CDR3 nucleotide sequence: TGTGCCAGCAGCTTAAATGCGGGGCCCGTCACAGATACGCAGTATGTT. Translation gives CASSLNAGPVTDTQYV.

Concerning this clonotype: The junction departs from the called germline gene at one end, perhaps through a read error. The rearrangement uses TRBV6-6 and TRBJ2-3, with 8 positions matching TRBD1. Germline V gene data show CDR1 as MNHNY and CDR2 as SVGAGI (reference sequence). This CDR3 has 15 residues. The CDR3 DNA reads as TGTGCCAGCAGTACTGGGACAGGCAGCAGAGATGCGCAGTATTTT. It yields the protein CASSTGTGSRDAQYF.

This clonotype was found once. One end of the junction is discordant with germline, which a read error may explain. The chain couples TRBV12-3 or TRBV12-4 to TRBJ1-1; 7 bases match TRBD1. This CDR3 contains 12 residues. In DNA, the CDR3 is TGTGCCAGCAGCTACAGGGGTTTTGAAGCTTCCTTT. Translated, it gives CASSYRGFEASF.

Many counts were recorded for this clonotype. The J gene is TRBJ1-2, the V gene TRBV12-3 or TRBV12-4; unclear D gene. This CDR3 spans 11 amino acids. The V gene lost 6 bases and the J gene lost 8 bases, with 10 bases spanning the gap. In nucleotides, the CDR3 is TGTGCCAGCAGGTCGGTCTGGGGCTACACCTTC. Translating gives CASRSVWGYTF.

The rearrangement uses TRBV5-4 and TRBJ2-3; D is unclear. The J call may be wrong; the DNA end is better matched by TRBJ2-5. The CDR3 totals 12 residues. Germline lookup yields CDR1 SGHNT and CDR2 YYREEE (reference sequence). In DNA, the CDR3 is TGTGCCAGCAGCGGGCCCCTGGAGACCCAGTACTTC. It specifies CASSGPLETQYF.

Points on this clonotype: The junction departs from the called germline gene at one end, perhaps through a read error. The chain has TRBV28 and TRBJ2-7, with TRBD1 matching over 9 bases. The CDR3 has 14 amino acids. Germline V gene lookup returns CDR1 MDHEN and CDR2 SYDVKM. CDR3 sequence: CTSSPVTGGYEQYF. The CDR3 DNA is TGTACCAGCAGTCCAGTGACAGGGGGGTACGAGCAGTACTTC.

The V and J genes are TRBV11-2 and TRBJ1-3; D unclear. The germline V and J ends were trimmed by 4 bases and 6 bases, with 16 bases remaining between them. This CDR3 is 15 amino acids long. Germline V CDR1 and CDR2: SGHAT, FQNNGV. This chain's CDR3 is CASSSVAGRVNTIYF. CDR3 coding DNA: TGTGCCAGCAGCTCAGTCGCCGGTCGGGTAAACACCATATATTTT. The entire variable domain, with the rest obtained from reference TRBV11-2 and TRBJ1-3, is as follows: EAGVAQSPRYKIIEKRQSVAFWCNPISGHATLYWYQQILGQGPKLLIQFQNNGVVDDSQLPKDRFSAERLKGVDSTLKIQPAKLEDSAVYLCASSSVAGRVNTIYFGEGSWLTVV.

The genes are TRBV11-2 and TRBJ2-3; possibly TRBD2 for D (5 bases). Germline assignment: CDR1 SGHAT and CDR2 FQNNGV. The CDR3 totals 19 residues. Trimming cost V 3 bases and J 5 bases, with 27 bases left between them. The CDR3 DNA follows: TGTGCCAGCAGCTTGGAGCAGGCAACTAGTTGGGCGGGTATAGATACGCAGTATTTT. Protein: CASSLEQATSWAGIDTQYF.

In regard to this clonotype: Since a much larger clone is just one base distant, this may be a read error. This sequence joins TRBV19 and TRBJ1-1, with 7 bases fitting TRBD1. CDR1 is LNHDA, CDR2 SQIVND, per germline (reference sequence). The CDR3 is made up of 15 amino acids. J gave up 3 bases and V 3 bases, and 7 bases lay outside the gene matches. The CDR3 DNA reads TGTGCCAGTAGTATTCGGGTAACAGGGGACACTGAAGCTTTCTTT. Its translation: CASSIRVTGDTEAFF.

This clonotype was recorded only once. The J gene is TRBJ2-5, the V gene TRBV6-2 or TRBV6-3; the match to TRBD1 covers 7 bases. Germline V CDR1 and CDR2: MNHEY, SVGEGT. V gave up 2 bases and J gave up 4 bases; unmatched junction bases: 7. The CDR3 length is 15 residues. The CDR3 DNA follows: TGTGCCAGCAGTTACCTGGGACAGAAACCAGAGACCCAGTACTTC. Translation: CASSYLGQKPETQYF.

Worth noting for this clonotype: An end of the junction does not agree with germline; a read error may underlie this. This chain connects TRBV6-1 to TRBJ2-7, with 9 bases matching TRBD2. The CDR3 is made up of 14 amino acids. The germline CDR1 and CDR2 sequences are MNHNS and SASEGT. The CDR3 DNA reads as TGTGCCAGCAGTCCTACTAGCGGGCAATACGAGCAGTGCTTC. It translates to CASSPTSGQYEQCF.

The genes are TRBV29-1 and TRBJ2-1, with TRBD2 matching 12 bases. This CDR3 is built from 16 residues. The germline gives CDR1 SQVTM, CDR2 ANQGSEA. The V segment lost 3 bases and the J segment 7 bases; nucleotides outside the gene matches: 10. CDR3 coding DNA: TGCAGCGTTGATGGGTCGAGACTAGCGGGAGAGAATGAGCAGTTCTTC. This codes for CSVDGSRLAGENEQFF.

Concerning this clonotype itself: Possible read error: a much larger clone is one base away. The V and J genes are TRBV4-1 and TRBJ2-5; D is perhaps TRBD2 (5 bases). Germline V gene sequence: CDR1 MGHRA, CDR2 YSYEKL. This CDR3 is 14 amino acids long. The DNA for the CDR3 is TGCGCCAGCGGCCAATTAGCCCCCGGAGGGACCCAGTACTTC. As protein: CASGQLAPGGTQYF.

With respect to this clonotype: The final CDR3 position lacks the conserved phenylalanine or tryptophan, pointing to a likely read error. It is unclear where the CDR3 begins or ends on the DNA, so no DNA is shown, and the CDR3 is as TCRdb lists it. The rearrangement joins TRBV10-3 to TRBJ2-5; whether TRBD1, the table's D call, matches the DNA was not checked. The CDR3 spans 12 residues, counting both ends. Per germline, CDR1 ENHRY and CDR2 SYGVKD. CDR3 sequence reads: CAIRDNLETQYL.

Concerning this clonotype: This could be a read error, since a much larger clone is one nucleotide away. The chain couples TRBV12-3 or TRBV12-4 to TRBJ2-1, with 7 nucleotides matching TRBD2. The CDR3 length is 16 residues. CDR3 in DNA: TGTGTCAGCAGTTTTCTGAGGTCGGGGAGGGACAATGAGCAGTTCTTC. This encodes CVSSFLRSGRDNEQFF.

This clonotype came up once. The chain recombines TRBV6-1 with TRBJ2-7; D remains ambiguous. This CDR3 has 13 amino acids. Trimming took off 8 bases at V and 4 bases at J, with 15 bases between the two ends. Germline values: CDR1 MNHNS, CDR2 SASEGT. CDR3 DNA sequence: TGTGCCAGCGCCCGCTCTCTTGCGTACGAGCAGTACTTC. This translates into CASARSLAYEQYF.

As to this clonotype: This is likely a read error, given that the CDR3 carries no conserved phenylalanine or tryptophan at its end. The chain has TRBV11-2 and TRBJ2-5; possible D gene TRBD2, 5 bases. CDR1 and CDR2 from the germline V gene are SGHAT and FQNNGV. The CDR3 has 15 residues. The CDR3 loop reads CDSSLGQASYETQYY. Here the CDR3 DNA reads TGTGACAGCAGCCTAGGGCAGGCTAGCTATGAGACCCAGTACTAC.

About this clonotype itself: At one end the junction does not follow the germline gene, possibly because of a read error. This chain joins TRBV12-3 or TRBV12-4 and TRBJ2-7; D is undetermined. The CDR3 is 14 residues long. CDR3 DNA sequence: TGTGCCAGCAGTTTGCAACCAGGCTCCTACGACCAGTATTTC. This translates into CASSLQPGSYDQYF.